A single sample gave rise to the 31 T cell receptor beta chains below, sequenced in a study of Ad26.COV2.S vaccination and SARS-CoV-2 variants. Clones were read by immunoSEQ multiplex PCR, and TCRdb kept only the in-frame ones, dropping some. The data contain about 180,000 clones, about 83% of them singletons. The material sequenced was peripheral blood, taken after recovery from COVID-19. These receptors all come from a human donor who had recovered from COVID-19.

The chain uses TRBV6-5 and TRBJ2-7; unclear D gene. The ends were cut back, 2 bases at V and 2 bases at J, with 7 bases in the middle. CDR1 is MNHEY and CDR2 is SVGAGI in the germline V gene. This CDR3 contains 13 residues. CDR3 sequence: CASSYGVPYEQYF. The CDR3 DNA sequence: TGTGCCAGCAGTTACGGGGTCCCCTACGAGCAGTACTTC.

The chain combines TRBV3-1 (or the pseudogene TRBV3-2) with TRBJ2-1, with a weak D call TRBD2 (5 bases). The CDR3 contains 14 residues. V gave up 7 bases and J gave up 0 bases, with 10 bases separating them. In germline, CDR1 is LGHDT, CDR2 YNNKEL (reference sequence). CDR3 residues: CASTEGSSYNEQFF. The CDR3 region has the DNA TGTGCCAGCACCGAAGGGAGCTCCTACAATGAGCAGTTCTTC.

For the CDR3, the DNA is TGTGCCAGCACCCCGACAGGGACCCTCTACGAGCAGTACTTC. As protein: CASTPTGTLYEQYF. The rearrangement links TRBV6-5 to TRBJ2-7, with TRBD1 matching over 7 bases. Germline loops: CDR1 MNHEY, CDR2 SVGAGI. The junction had 9 bases not matched to a gene; V was cut back by 7 bases and J by 3 bases. CDR3 length equals 14 residues.

V and J are TRBV4-1 and TRBJ1-1, with unresolved D. Germline V gene lookup returns CDR1 MGHRA and CDR2 YSYEKL. V was clipped by 4 bases and J by 1 base, with 13 bases between them. The CDR3 loop spans 15 amino acids. The DNA for the CDR3 is TGCGCCAGCAGCCTAGAAAGGACGGCGAACACTGAAGCTTTCTTT. This translates into CASSLERTANTEAFF.

The chain has TRBV2 and TRBJ1-1; the D gene is possibly TRBD1 (5 bases). The length of the CDR3 is 15 residues. Trimming took off 2 bases at V and 6 bases at J, with 16 bases between the two ends. Germline loops: CDR1 SNHLY, CDR2 FYNNEI. For the CDR3, the DNA is TGTGCCAGCAGTGAATTGGAGCCAGGGATCGCTGAAGCTTTCTTT. As protein: CASSELEPGIAEAFF.

The CDR3 sequence: CASSLERQGRPLHF. Here the CDR3 DNA reads TGTGCCAGCAGTTTAGAACGACAGGGAAGGCCCCTCCACTTT. This chain uses TRBV28 with TRBJ1-6; TRBD1 matches at 7 bases. V gave up 2 bases and J gave up 13 bases; unmatched junction bases: 8. This CDR3 has 14 amino acids. Germline CDR1 reads MDHEN; CDR2 reads SYDVKM.

The genes are TRBV19 and TRBJ2-5, with 7 bases matching TRBD2. Germline V lookup: CDR1 LNHDA, CDR2 SQIVND (reference sequence). CDR3 size: 16 residues. V shed 4 bases and J 1 base; nucleotides not matched to a gene: 9. CDR3 residues: CASSTPYGGGQETQYF. The CDR3 nucleotides are TGTGCCAGTAGTACCCCATACGGCGGGGGCCAAGAGACCCAGTACTTC.

V and J are TRBV7-8 and TRBJ2-7, with 7 positions matching TRBD2. Germline V gene data show CDR1 as SGHVS and CDR2 as FQNEAQ. This CDR3 is 15 amino acids long. Losses at the gene ends were 3 bases for V and 2 bases for J; bases not matched to a gene: 7. The CDR3 DNA follows: TGTGCCAGCAGCTTCGGGTTCGGGAGGACCTACGAGCAGTACTTC. It yields the protein CASSFGFGRTYEQYF.

This clone was counted once. The chain uses TRBV10-2 and TRBJ2-3, with D unclear. The germline CDR1 and CDR2 sequences are WSHSY and SAAADI. The CDR3 length is 13 residues. Trimming took off 3 bases at V and 0 bases at J, with 4 bases between the two ends. CDR3 amino acids: CASSERSTDTQYF. In nucleotides, the CDR3 is TGCGCCAGCAGTGAAAGGAGCACAGATACGCAGTATTTT.

As concerns this clone: One junction end does not reproduce the germline sequence, and a read error may be involved. This chain links TRBV5-4 with TRBJ2-7; D tentatively fits TRBD1 or TRBD2 (5 bases each). CDR3 length: 13 amino acids. Germline V gene data show CDR1 as SGHNT and CDR2 as YYREEE (reference sequence). CDR3 sequence (DNA): TGTGCCAGCAGCTTGGCCGGTGGGACGGAGCTCTTCTTC. Translating gives CASSLAGGTELFF.

This chain connects TRBV9 to TRBJ2-2; no reliable D call. Trimming took off 4 bases at V and 1 base at J, with 8 bases between the two ends. The CDR3 covers 14 residues. Germline V CDR1 and CDR2: SGDLS, YYNGEE. Written as DNA, the CDR3 is TGTGCCAGCAGCCCATACCAGAACACCGGGGAGCTGTTTTTT. The encoded protein is CASSPYQNTGELFF.

This clone was seen only a few times. V and J are TRBV16 and TRBJ1-2, with D hard to call. V lost 0 bases to trimming and J lost 8 bases, with 4 bases between them. This CDR3 is built from 11 residues. Germline loops: CDR1 KGHSY, CDR2 FQNENV. The chain's CDR3 is CASSQSRGYTF. CDR3 bases: TGTGCCAGCAGCCAATCGAGGGGCTACACCTTC.

This clone was detected once. The J gene is TRBJ2-7, the V gene TRBV1; no check of the table's D call, TRBD1, against the DNA was made. TRBV1 is described as a pseudogene. The CDR3 is made up of 15 amino acids. The CDR3, as DNA: TGCACCAGCAGCCTACGACAGGGCACCATCTACGAGCAGTACTTC. Amino acids: CTSSLRQGTIYEQYF.

V gene TRBV5-4 combines with J gene TRBJ2-1, with D perhaps matching TRBD1 (5 bases). Per the germline V gene, CDR1 is SGHNT and CDR2 is YYREEE (reference sequence). Trimming stripped 4 bases from V and 9 bases from J, with 17 bases between. The length of the CDR3 is 14 residues. In DNA form, the CDR3 reads TGTGCCAGCAGCCCGACAGACCCTTGGGGTGAGCAGTTCTTC. This gives the protein CASSPTDPWGEQFF.

The gene calls are TRBV2 and TRBJ1-1; D remains unclear. Per the germline V gene, CDR1 is SNHLY and CDR2 is FYNNEI. The CDR3 totals 13 residues. V was cut by 6 bases and J by 0 bases, with 8 bases left in between. The CDR3 reads CASRRTLNTEAFF. The DNA of the CDR3 is TGTGCCAGCAGGCGGACCTTGAACACTGAAGCTTTCTTT.

This clone was recorded a few times. The rearrangement joins TRBV9 to TRBJ2-1, with D maybe TRBD2 (5 bases). CDR1 and CDR2 (germline): SGDLS, YYNGEE. The ends were cut back, 1 base at V and 7 bases at J, with 12 bases in the middle. The CDR3 length is 14 residues. The CDR3: CASSVSAGTNEQFF. DNA of the CDR3: TGTGCCAGCAGCGTAAGTGCGGGCACTAATGAGCAGTTCTTC.

The chain links TRBV7-9 to TRBJ2-7; 8 bases match TRBD2. In germline, CDR1 is SEHNR, CDR2 FQNEAQ (reference sequence). The V segment lost 5 bases and the J segment 1 base; nucleotides outside the gene matches: 7. This CDR3 is built from 15 residues. The CDR3 spells CASSPERGTSYEQYF. Written as DNA, the CDR3 is TGTGCCAGCAGCCCCGAGCGGGGGACGTCCTACGAGCAGTACTTC.

J is TRBJ1-2 and V is TRBV6-2 or TRBV6-3, with no clear D. The germline CDR1 and CDR2 sequences are MNHEY and SVGEGT. The V gene lost 0 bases and the J gene lost 6 bases, with 8 bases spanning the gap. This CDR3 region has 13 residues. This CDR3 reads CASSYSYPNGYTF. CDR3 sequence (DNA): TGTGCCAGCAGTTACTCCTATCCGAATGGCTACACCTTC.

This chain uses TRBV5-1 with TRBJ2-3, with TRBD2 as a possible D gene (6 bases). Trimming cost V 2 bases and J 2 bases, with 12 bases left between them. The CDR3 spans 15 residues. Germline lookup yields CDR1 SGHRS and CDR2 YFSETQ. The CDR3 protein is CASSFSGDTTDTQYF. The CDR3 DNA is TGCGCCAGCAGCTTTTCGGGGGATACCACAGATACGCAGTATTTT.

The chain carries TRBV6-5 and TRBJ1-6; no reliable D call. CDR1 and CDR2 (germline): MNHEY, SVGAGI. V was trimmed by 6 bases and J by 3 bases, leaving 12 bases between them. CDR3 size: 15 residues. For the CDR3, the DNA is TGTGCCAGCAGGGGCACAGTGAACTATAATTCACCCCTCCACTTT. Residues: CASRGTVNYNSPLHF.

The V call is TRBV2, the J call TRBJ1-2; D is perhaps TRBD1 (6 bases). The germline V and J ends were trimmed by 5 bases and 6 bases, with 10 bases remaining between them. The CDR3 runs to 12 residues. Germline V lookup: CDR1 SNHLY, CDR2 FYNNEI. CDR3 residues: CASSQNRDGYTF. As DNA, the CDR3 is TGTGCCAGCAGTCAAAACAGGGATGGCTACACCTTC.

This rearrangement joins TRBV5-6 to TRBJ2-5, with unresolved D. CDR3 length: 14 amino acids. The ends were cut back, 4 bases at V and 3 bases at J, with 13 bases in the middle. Germline CDR1 and CDR2: SGHDT and YYEEEE. CDR3 sequence: CASSLPGWKETQYF. The CDR3 nucleotides are TGTGCCAGCAGCCTTCCCGGATGGAAAGAGACCCAGTACTTC.

The chain has TRBV5-1 and TRBJ2-2; D possibly corresponds to TRBD2 (6 bases). Germline assignment: CDR1 SGHRS and CDR2 YFSETQ. CDR3 length: 17 residues. V gave up 0 bases and J gave up 7 bases, with 19 bases separating them. In DNA, the CDR3 is TGCGCCAGCAGCTTGGCCAGACTAGGTCCCCAGGGCGGGGAGCTGTTTTTT. Amino acid sequence: CASSLARLGPQGGELFF.

The rearrangement links TRBV9 to TRBJ2-7; 8 nucleotides agree with TRBD2. CDR1 is SGDLS and CDR2 is YYNGEE in the germline V gene. The CDR3 spans 15 residues. V dropped 3 bases and J dropped 6; count of bases not matched to a gene: 11. CDR3 coding DNA: TGTGCCAGCAGCGGCCCCCGGGGGGGGCCGACCGAGCAGTACTTC. This codes for CASSGPRGGPTEQYF. The full variable domain, in which reference TRBV9 and TRBJ2-7 provide the parts outside the CDR3, is DSGVTQTPKHLITATGQRVTLRCSPRSGDLSVYWYQQSLDQGLQFLIQYYNGEERAKGNILERFSAQQFPDLHSELNLSSLELGDSALYFCASSGPRGGPTEQYFGPGTRLTVT.

As for this clone: The same CDR3 also results from other DNA sequences found in this sample. The rearrangement joins TRBV7-3 to TRBJ2-6, with a tentative D call TRBD1 (5 bases). Looked up from germline, CDR1 is SGHTA and CDR2 is FQGTGA. V was pared by 5 bases and J by 3 bases, with 11 bases between. The CDR3 is 15 residues long. The CDR3 bases are TGTGCCAGCAGCCCCCAGGGTGGTGGGGCCAACGTCCTGACTTTC. Its protein is CASSPQGGGANVLTF.

This clone was detected once. This chain connects TRBV6-5 to TRBJ1-1, with D maybe TRBD1 (5 bases). The CDR3 consists of 15 residues. Trimming shortened V by 4 bases and J by 6 bases, and 18 bases separated the two germline ends. In germline, CDR1 is MNHEY, CDR2 SVGAGI. The CDR3 loop is CASSSGRWLGAEAFF. DNA of the CDR3: TGTGCCAGCAGTTCCGGCCGTTGGCTGGGGGCTGAAGCTTTCTTT.

The DNA for the CDR3 is TGTGCCAGCAGCCAGGGGACAGGGTATGGCTACACCTTC. Translating it yields CASSQGTGYGYTF. V and J are TRBV3-1 (or the pseudogene TRBV3-2) and TRBJ1-2, with 9 bases lining up with TRBD1. The CDR3 covers 13 residues. Germline-derived CDR1 and CDR2 are LGHDT and YNNKEL (reference sequence). J lost 5 bases, V lost 3 bases, and 1 base had no gene match.

This chain joins TRBV6-6 and TRBJ1-5; D is perhaps TRBD1 (6 bases). CDR1 is MNHNY and CDR2 is SVGAGI in the germline V gene (reference sequence). Trimming shortened V by 8 bases and J by 0 bases, and 14 bases separated the two germline ends. This CDR3 region has 15 residues. The CDR3 spells CASADRLDSNQPQHF. The CDR3 DNA reads as TGTGCCAGCGCCGACAGGCTCGATAGCAATCAGCCCCAGCATTTT.

This chain connects TRBV20-1 to TRBJ1-2; D is unresolved. Trimming cost V 1 base and J 8 bases, with 8 bases left between them. The germline V gene has CDR1 DFQATT and CDR2 SNEGSKA (reference sequence). There are 11 residues in the CDR3. The CDR3 region has the DNA TGCAGTGCTAGAGGCGACCGCGGCTACACCTTC. This encodes CSARGDRGYTF.

Concerning this clone itself: Other DNA sequences in the same sample also yield this CDR3. The DNA of the CDR3 is TGTGCCAGCAGCTCCGACAGGGGTCGTTCCTACGAGCAGTACTTC. Translated: CASSSDRGRSYEQYF. V and J are TRBV7-9 and TRBJ2-7; 8 bases are shared with TRBD1. The CDR3 has 15 residues. Germline loops: CDR1 SEHNR, CDR2 FQNEAQ (reference sequence). Losses at the gene ends were 4 bases for V and 1 base for J; bases not matched to a gene: 6. The whole variable domain, filled in from reference TRBV7-9 and TRBJ2-7, reads DTGVSQNPRHKITKRGQNVTFRCDPISEHNRLYWYRQTLGQGPEFLTYFQNEAQLEKSRLLSDRFSAERPKGSFSTLEIQRTEQGDSAMYLCASSSDRGRSYEQYFGPGTRLTVT.

The chain uses TRBV5-1 and TRBJ1-1; D not certain. Germline V gene sequence: CDR1 SGHRS, CDR2 YFSETQ. The CDR3 extends over 17 amino acids. V lost 0 bases, J lost 4 bases, and 19 bases lay in between. The DNA of the CDR3 is TGCGCCAGCAGCTTGGATATCGCTGCCCTCAGCATCACTGAAGCTTTCTTT. Translating it yields CASSLDIAALSITEAFF.